This T cell receptor beta chain came from a study of T cells in Graves' hyperthyroidism and ophthalmopathy. Across the whole study: Upon initial diagnosis and before any treatment, peripheral blood was collected. Findings and caveats of the study: Ophthalmopathy and stable hyperthyroidism were told apart by a 13 V-J model.

RNA transcripts provided the source from which TCR beta CDR3 regions were amplified. Primed by the HTBI set, a first-round RT-PCR was run on the TCR CDR3. TCRdb passed the multiplex PCR reads through MiXCR, listing each CDR3 protein once. The sample has 620,000 or so distinct CDR3 sequences, roughly 15% seen once. At least ten counts were recorded for this clonotype. The target antigen is unknown. V lost 11 bases, J lost 1 base, and 5 bases stayed unmatched. The CDR3 has 14 residues. Per germline, CDR1 SNHLY and CDR2 FYNNEI. Each diagnosis drew on symptoms, thyroxine, TRAb, thyroid ultrasound and orbital computed tomography findings. This sample holds PBMCs from under 11 ml fresh peripheral blood.

The TCR comes from a woman in her forties or fifties with Graves' ophthalmopathy. The V gene is TRBV2, the J gene TRBJ2-1; 10 bases are shared with TRBD2. The sequenced sample consisted of blood. The CDR3 nucleotides are TGTGCCGGGAGCGGGAGGGGATCCTACAATGAGCAGTTCTTC. Protein product: CAGSGRGSYNEQFF.